This TCR beta chain was identified in a study of blood T cell repertoires in COVID-19. Study summary: PBMCs, B-cell-depleted T cells, or T cells were the source of the cDNA or gDNA that made up the material.

Generated by immunoSEQ multiplex PCR, the TCRdb table keeps only in-frame clones and is missing some. The profile shows approximately 120,000 clones, around 79% of them singletons. The sample consisted of peripheral blood. This TCR came from a man older than 75 with acute or convalescent COVID-19.

CDR3 in DNA: TGTGCCACCACACGGAACACTGAAGCTTTCTTT. This codes for CATTRNTEAFF. The chain employs TRBV6-5 and TRBJ1-1; D gene ambiguous. Germline assignment: CDR1 MNHEY and CDR2 SVGAGI. This CDR3 is built from 11 residues. V lost 10 bases to trimming and J lost 1 base, with 7 bases between them.